The T cell receptor beta chain under discussion was sequenced for a study of T cells after yellow fever vaccination. Findings and limits, study-wide: The secondary response was weaker, and its peak arrived faster, on day 5 versus 15.

With respect to this clonotype: Its antigen remains unknown.

Universal primer sites and UMIs were introduced during 5'RACE template-switching synthesis of TCR cDNA. Each CDR3 protein gets one entry after TCRdb re-called the 5' RACE reads with MiXCR. Here the sample spans a few hundred thousand distinct CDR3 sequences, 17% being singletons. Germline assignment: CDR1 SGDLS and CDR2 YYNGEE. With V trimmed by 3 bases and J by 4 bases, 7 bases remained unmatched. The CDR3 runs 15 residues. The chain recombines TRBV9 with TRBJ2-5, with 9 bases lining up with TRBD2. The sequence was obtained from a man aged 18 to 29 who received the YFV17D yellow fever vaccine. Sequenced here: PBMCs, sampled around 5 days after the first yellow fever vaccination. The CDR3 sequence: CASSEGLAGRETQYF. DNA for the CDR3: TGTGCCAGCAGCGAGGGACTAGCTGGTAGAGAGACCCAGTACTTC.